One sample yielded the 9 T cell receptor beta chains listed below, sequenced in a study of cytomegalovirus exposure and HLA in healthy donors (dated by TCRdb to 2016 to 2017). Library construction relied on the immunoSEQ multiplex PCR assay. For the multiplex PCR, a mixture combining 60 forward primers for TCR Vbeta segments and 13 reverse primers for TCR Jbeta segments was used. TCRdb re-hosts the immuneACCESS table, in-frame sequences only. Its copies lack some clones; in the studies checked, an unresolved V gene accounts for under half of them, and the cause for the rest is not known. Present in this sample are hundreds of thousands of clones, over 65% of which were seen just once. The top ten clones comprise around 2.9% of the sample. Input material: PBMCs. The receptor source for this set is a woman aged 60 to 75 in good health and CMV-seropositive.

The chain couples TRBV11-3 to TRBJ2-3; D is perhaps TRBD1 (6 bases). The V gene lost 4 bases and the J gene lost 0 bases, with 11 bases spanning the gap. Germline assignment: CDR1 SGHNT and CDR2 YENEEA. This CDR3 has 15 residues. This chain's CDR3 is CASSSGQTSTDTQYF. The CDR3 bases are TGTGCCAGCAGCTCCGGACAGACTAGCACAGATACGCAGTATTTT.

The chain employs TRBV11-2 and TRBJ2-7; unclear D gene. Trimming pared 0 bases from V and 1 base from J, leaving 7 bases between. There are 14 residues in the CDR3. Looked up from germline, CDR1 is SGHAT and CDR2 is FQNNGV. The CDR3 loop reads CASSLESRSYEQYF. The CDR3 nucleotides read TGTGCCAGCAGCTTAGAGTCCAGGTCCTACGAGCAGTACTTC.

The rearrangement uses TRBV7-3 and TRBJ2-1; D is perhaps TRBD1 (5 bases). The CDR3 consists of 14 residues. Germline CDR1 reads SGHTA; CDR2 reads FQGTGA. The V gene lost 3 bases and the J gene lost 10 bases, with 16 bases spanning the gap. The CDR3 DNA reads TGTGCCAGCAGCTTTCAGGGTTCTAAGGGAGAGCAGTTCTTC. Protein sequence: CASSFQGSKGEQFF.

This clone was seen a single time. In DNA, the CDR3 is TGTGCCAGCATCCCAGAAAGGGTGGCGGGGACCCAGTACTTC. The encoded protein is CASIPERVAGTQYF. The chain employs TRBV7-2 and TRBJ2-5; maybe TRBD2 (5 bases). The V end was cut by 7 bases, the J end by 7 bases, with 19 bases between. The CDR3 contains 14 residues. Looked up from germline, CDR1 is SGHTA and CDR2 is FQGNSA.

This clone was observed a single time. The chain employs TRBV6-7 and TRBJ2-7; 8 nucleotides line up with TRBD1. TRBV6-7 is an open reading frame, and its role is uncertain. The CDR3 is 19 amino acids. The V gene end was trimmed by 2 bases and the J gene end by 5 bases; junction bases not matched to a gene: 20. CDR3 in DNA: TGTGCCAGCAGTTACCATGGCCAGGGGGCGGCGGGATGGGGGGACGAGCAGTACTTC. Translated: CASSYHGQGAAGWGDEQYF.

This chain links TRBV14 with TRBJ2-7; 7 positions agree with TRBD1. V trimming: 6 bases; J trimming: 3 bases; junction bases outside the gene matches: 5. CDR1 and CDR2 (germline): SGHDN, FVKESK. This CDR3 comprises 13 residues. CDR3 residues: CASRSTGVYEQYF. Here the CDR3 DNA reads TGTGCCAGCAGATCTACAGGGGTCTACGAGCAGTACTTC. The full variable domain, completed using reference TRBV14 and TRBJ2-7, is EAGVTQFPSHSVIEKGQTVTLRCDPISGHDNLYWYRRVMGKEIKFLLHFVKESKQDESGMPNNRFLAERTGGTYSTLKVQPAELEDSGVYFCASRSTGVYEQYFGPGTRLTVT.

The rearrangement joins TRBV27 to TRBJ2-7, with 9 bases lining up with TRBD1. After removal of 5 bases from V and 2 bases from J, the junction contained 4 bases not matched to a gene. CDR1 is MNHEY and CDR2 is SMNVEV in the germline V gene (reference sequence). The CDR3 sequence is 14 residues long. CDR3 nucleotides: TGTGCCAGCAGTCCCCGACAGGGGGCCTACGAGCAGTACTTC. Translation gives CASSPRQGAYEQYF.

Points on this clone: This sample also contains other DNA sequences that code for the same CDR3. The chain is built from TRBV6-5 and TRBJ2-1; 14 bases fit TRBD2. The CDR3 covers 16 residues. V shed 2 bases and J 8 bases; nucleotides not matched to a gene: 5. From germline, CDR1 is MNHEY and CDR2 SVGAGI. CDR3 DNA: TGTGCCAGCAGTTACGAGGGACTAGCGGGAGCTCATGAGCAGTTCTTC. Its translation: CASSYEGLAGAHEQFF.

The chain couples TRBV4-2 to TRBJ2-1, with TRBD1 identical over 10 bases. CDR3 length: 16 residues. The germline V gene has CDR1 LGHNA and CDR2 YNFKEQ. J lost 13 bases, V lost 5 bases, and 17 bases had no gene match. CDR3 DNA sequence: TGTGCCAGCAGCTTGAGGACAGGGGGGCCCCAGCCCATCCAGTTCTTC. Its translation is CASSLRTGGPQPIQFF.